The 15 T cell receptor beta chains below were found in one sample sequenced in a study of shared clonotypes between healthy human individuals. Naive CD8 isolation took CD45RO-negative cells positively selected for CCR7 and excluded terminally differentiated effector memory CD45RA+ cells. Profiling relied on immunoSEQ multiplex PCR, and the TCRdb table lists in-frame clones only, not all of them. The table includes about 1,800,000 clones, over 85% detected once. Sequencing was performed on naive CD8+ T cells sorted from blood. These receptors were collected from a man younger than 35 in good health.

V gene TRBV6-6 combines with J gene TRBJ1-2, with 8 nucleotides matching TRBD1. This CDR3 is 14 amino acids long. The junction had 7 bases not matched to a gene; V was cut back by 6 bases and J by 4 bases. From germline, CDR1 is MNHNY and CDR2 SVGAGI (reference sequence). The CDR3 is CASRRTGLGYGYTF. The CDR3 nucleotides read TGTGCCAGCAGACGGACAGGGCTAGGCTATGGCTACACCTTC.

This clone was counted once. CDR3 nucleotide sequence: TGTGCCATCAGTGAATACGGGACAGAGAACACTGAAGCTTTCTTT. Translation gives CAISEYGTENTEAFF. The chain is built from TRBV10-3 and TRBJ1-1, with 7 nucleotides matching TRBD1. V dropped 3 bases and J dropped 1; count of bases not matched to a gene: 5. CDR3 length: 15 residues. Germline assignment: CDR1 ENHRY and CDR2 SYGVKD.

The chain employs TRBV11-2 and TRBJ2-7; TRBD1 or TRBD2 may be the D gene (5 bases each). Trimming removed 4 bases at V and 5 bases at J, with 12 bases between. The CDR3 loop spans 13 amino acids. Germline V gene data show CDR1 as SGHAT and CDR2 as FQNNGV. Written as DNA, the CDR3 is TGTGCCAGCAGCTGGGGGACGGCTAACGAGCAGTACTTC. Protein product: CASSWGTANEQYF.

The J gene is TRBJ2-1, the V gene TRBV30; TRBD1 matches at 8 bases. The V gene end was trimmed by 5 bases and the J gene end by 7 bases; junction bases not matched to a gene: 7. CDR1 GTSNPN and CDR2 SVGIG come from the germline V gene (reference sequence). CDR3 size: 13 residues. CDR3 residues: CAWAQGADNEQFF. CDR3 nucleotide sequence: TGTGCCTGGGCGCAGGGGGCTGATAATGAGCAGTTCTTC.

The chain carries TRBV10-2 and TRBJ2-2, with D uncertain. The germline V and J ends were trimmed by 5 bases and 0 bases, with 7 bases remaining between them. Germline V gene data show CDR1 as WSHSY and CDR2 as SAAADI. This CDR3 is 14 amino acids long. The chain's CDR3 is CASSILSNTGELFF. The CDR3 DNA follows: TGCGCCAGCAGTATACTTTCGAACACCGGGGAGCTGTTTTTT.

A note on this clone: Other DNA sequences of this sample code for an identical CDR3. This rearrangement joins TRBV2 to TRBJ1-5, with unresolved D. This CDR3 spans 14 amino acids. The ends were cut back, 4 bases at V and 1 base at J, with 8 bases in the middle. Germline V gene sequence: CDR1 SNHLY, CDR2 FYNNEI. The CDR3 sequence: CASSAPGSNQPQHF. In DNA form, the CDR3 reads TGTGCCAGCAGTGCCCCGGGGAGCAATCAGCCCCAGCATTTT.

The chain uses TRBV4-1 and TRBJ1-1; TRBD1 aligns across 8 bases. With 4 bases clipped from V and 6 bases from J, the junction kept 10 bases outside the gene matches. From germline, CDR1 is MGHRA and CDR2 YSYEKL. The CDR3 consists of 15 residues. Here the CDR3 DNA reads TGCGCCAGCAGCCTCGGTACAGGGGGACCGGCTGAAGCTTTCTTT. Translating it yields CASSLGTGGPAEAFF.

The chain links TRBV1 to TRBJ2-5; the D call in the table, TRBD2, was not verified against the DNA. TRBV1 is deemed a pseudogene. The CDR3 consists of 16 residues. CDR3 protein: CTSSQDVLPSKETQYF. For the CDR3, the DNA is TGCACCAGCAGCCAAGACGTACTACCATCGAAAGAGACCCAGTACTTC.

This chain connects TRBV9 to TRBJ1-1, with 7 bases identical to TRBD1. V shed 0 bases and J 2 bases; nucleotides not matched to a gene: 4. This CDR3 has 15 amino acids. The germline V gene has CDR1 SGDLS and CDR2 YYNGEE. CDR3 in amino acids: CASSVEGTANTEAFF. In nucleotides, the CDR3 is TGTGCCAGCAGCGTAGAGGGGACAGCAAACACTGAAGCTTTCTTT. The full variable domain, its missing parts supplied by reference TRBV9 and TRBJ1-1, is DSGVTQTPKHLITATGQRVTLRCSPRSGDLSVYWYQQSLDQGLQFLIQYYNGEERAKGNILERFSAQQFPDLHSELNLSSLELGDSALYFCASSVEGTANTEAFFGQGTRLTVV.

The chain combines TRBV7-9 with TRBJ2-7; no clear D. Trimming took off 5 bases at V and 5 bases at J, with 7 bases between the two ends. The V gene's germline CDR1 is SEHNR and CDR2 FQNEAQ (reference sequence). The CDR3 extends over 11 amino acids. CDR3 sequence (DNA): TGTGCCAGCAGCATTGCCCACGAGCAGTACTTC. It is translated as CASSIAHEQYF.

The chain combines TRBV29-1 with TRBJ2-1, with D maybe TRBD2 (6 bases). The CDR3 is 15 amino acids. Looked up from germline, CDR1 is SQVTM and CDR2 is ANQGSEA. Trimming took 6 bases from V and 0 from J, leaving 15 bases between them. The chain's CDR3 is CSVPDYSSSYNEQFF. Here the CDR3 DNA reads TGCAGCGTCCCGGACTATTCGAGCTCCTACAATGAGCAGTTCTTC.

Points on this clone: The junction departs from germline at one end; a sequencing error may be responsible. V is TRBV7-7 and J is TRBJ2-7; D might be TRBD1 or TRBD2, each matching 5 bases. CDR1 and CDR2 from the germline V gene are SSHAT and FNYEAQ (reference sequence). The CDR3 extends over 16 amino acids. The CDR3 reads CASSLGADFPFYEQYF. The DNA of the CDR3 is TGTGCTAGCAGCTTAGGGGCGGACTTCCCCTTCTACGAGCAGTACTTC.

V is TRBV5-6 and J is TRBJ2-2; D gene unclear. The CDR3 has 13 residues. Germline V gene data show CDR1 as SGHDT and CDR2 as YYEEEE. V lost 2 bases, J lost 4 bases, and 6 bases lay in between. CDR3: CASSFGLTGELFF. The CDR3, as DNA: TGTGCCAGCAGCTTCGGCCTCACCGGGGAGCTGTTTTTT.

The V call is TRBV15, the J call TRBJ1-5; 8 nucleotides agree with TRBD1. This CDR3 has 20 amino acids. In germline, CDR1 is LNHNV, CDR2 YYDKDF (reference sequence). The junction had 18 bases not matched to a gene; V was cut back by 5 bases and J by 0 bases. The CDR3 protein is CATSWRPGQANPYSNQPQHF. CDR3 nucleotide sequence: TGTGCCACCAGCTGGCGACCGGGACAGGCGAACCCTTATAGCAATCAGCCCCAGCATTTT.

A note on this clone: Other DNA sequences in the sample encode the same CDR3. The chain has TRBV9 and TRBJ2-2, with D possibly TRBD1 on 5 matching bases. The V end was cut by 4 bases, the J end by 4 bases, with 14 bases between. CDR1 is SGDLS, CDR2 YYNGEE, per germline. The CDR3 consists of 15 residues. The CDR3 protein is CASSPLTEPTGELFF. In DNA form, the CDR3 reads TGTGCCAGCAGCCCCCTGACAGAACCCACCGGGGAGCTGTTTTTT.